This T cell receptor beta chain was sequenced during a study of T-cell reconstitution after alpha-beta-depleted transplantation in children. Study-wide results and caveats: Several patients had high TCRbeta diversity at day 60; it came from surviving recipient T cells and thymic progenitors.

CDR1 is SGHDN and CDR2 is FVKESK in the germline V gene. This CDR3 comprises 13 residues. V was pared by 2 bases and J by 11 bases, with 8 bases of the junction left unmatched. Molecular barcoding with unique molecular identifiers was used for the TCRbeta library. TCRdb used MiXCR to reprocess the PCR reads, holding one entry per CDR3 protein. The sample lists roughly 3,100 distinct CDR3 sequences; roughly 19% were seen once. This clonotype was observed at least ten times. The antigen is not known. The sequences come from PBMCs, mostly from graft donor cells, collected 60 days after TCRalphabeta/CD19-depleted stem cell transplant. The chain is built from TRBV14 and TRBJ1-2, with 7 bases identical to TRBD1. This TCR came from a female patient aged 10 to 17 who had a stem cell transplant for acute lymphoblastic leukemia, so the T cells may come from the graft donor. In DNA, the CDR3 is TGTGCCAGCAGCCAACGGGACAGCAGCCCATACACCTTC. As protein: CASSQRDSSPYTF.